Each of the 14 T cell receptor beta chains below was sequenced from the same sample in a study of T-cell memory formation after mild COVID-19. TCRdb reprocessed the 5' RACE reads with MiXCR, giving one entry per CDR3 protein. The sample has about 310,000 distinct CDR3 sequences, approximately 16% seen once; the top ten hold more than 20%. What was sequenced was PBMCs or a T cell subset sorted from them (not recorded which). The receptors originated from a man younger than 30 who had mild COVID-19 (a few samples of this study predate the infection). Cell type and time point are not known.

This clonotype appeared a few times. The chain employs TRBV7-3 and TRBJ1-1; 7 bases line up with TRBD1. The CDR3 is 14 residues long. The V gene end was trimmed by 4 bases and the J gene end by 3 bases; junction bases not matched to a gene: 5. The germline CDR1 and CDR2 sequences are SGHTA and FQGTGA. CDR3 region: CASSSTGYDTEAFF. Written as DNA, the CDR3 is TGTGCCAGCAGCTCGACAGGGTACGACACTGAAGCTTTCTTT.

This clonotype has just a few counts. This sequence joins TRBV29-1 and TRBJ1-5; D uncertain. The V gene's germline CDR1 is SQVTM and CDR2 ANQGSEA. The CDR3 runs 12 residues. Trimming removed 5 bases from V and 2 bases from J, with 7 bases in between. CDR3 nucleotide sequence: TGCAGCGTTTTAGTAGGCAATCAGCCCCAGCATTTT. It translates to CSVLVGNQPQHF.

This chain links TRBV6-5 with TRBJ2-7; 7 bases are shared with TRBD1. This CDR3 is 13 amino acids long. V shed 6 bases and J 1 base; nucleotides not matched to a gene: 3. CDR1 and CDR2 (germline): MNHEY, SVGAGI. The CDR3 DNA follows: TGTGCCAGCAGACAGGGGATTTCCTACGAGCAGTACTTC. It codes for CASRQGISYEQYF.

This clonotype showed up just a few times. The chain links TRBV7-2 to TRBJ2-7; 7 bases align to TRBD2. With V trimmed by 5 bases and J by 3 bases, 7 bases remained unmatched. The CDR3 is 14 amino acids. Germline CDR1 reads SGHTA; CDR2 reads FQGNSA. The CDR3 region has the DNA TGTGCCAGCAGCCGTTCCGGGGGGTTCTACGAGCAGTACGTC. Amino acid sequence: CASSRSGGFYEQYV.

The V and J genes are TRBV28 and TRBJ1-3; the D is unclear. V lost 7 bases and J lost 0, with 16 bases in between. Germline lookup yields CDR1 MDHEN and CDR2 SYDVKM. This CDR3 is built from 16 residues. The CDR3 nucleotides read TGTGCCAGCAATAGCCCCGGGGTGAGCTCTGGAAACACCATATATTTT. This gives the protein CASNSPGVSSGNTIYF.

The chain uses TRBV6-2 or TRBV6-3 and TRBJ2-1; D unclear. The CDR3 consists of 11 residues. CDR1 is MNHEY, CDR2 SVGEGT, per germline. V was clipped by 8 bases and J by 4 bases, with 6 bases between them. CDR3 amino acids: CASEEYNEQFF. CDR3 in DNA: TGTGCCAGCGAGGAGTACAATGAGCAGTTCTTC.

This clonotype was found many times. The chain employs TRBV9 and TRBJ2-5, with 13 positions matching TRBD2. V was clipped by 5 bases and J by 4 bases; unmatched bases: 5. Germline assignment: CDR1 SGDLS and CDR2 YYNGEE. The CDR3 covers 15 residues. The CDR3 coding sequence is TGTGCCAGCAGTCGACTAGCGGGGGGCGGAGAGACCCAGTACTTC. Translating gives CASSRLAGGGETQYF.

The J gene is TRBJ1-5, the V gene TRBV4-1, with D possibly matching TRBD1 (6 bases). V was clipped by 0 bases and J by 6 bases, with 15 bases between them. There are 16 residues in the CDR3. Per the germline V gene, CDR1 is MGHRA and CDR2 is YSYEKL. CDR3 nucleotide sequence: TGCGCCAGCAGCCAAGACCCGGGGGCCAAGGGTCAGCCCCAGCATTTT. Its translation: CASSQDPGAKGQPQHF.

The chain employs TRBV20-1 and TRBJ2-3; no reliable D call. The CDR3 runs to 15 residues. V was clipped by 0 bases and J by 4 bases, with 14 bases between them. The germline gives CDR1 DFQATT, CDR2 SNEGSKA (reference sequence). CDR3 bases: TGCAGTGCTAGAGAGCCCCACAGTGGAGCAGATACGCAGTATTTT. It specifies CSAREPHSGADTQYF.

This clonotype was counted only a few times. The chain carries TRBV12-3 or TRBV12-4 and TRBJ2-1, with TRBD1 matching 8 bases. V gave up 11 bases and J gave up 7 bases; unmatched junction bases: 13. CDR3 length: 14 amino acids. The CDR3 here is CAVGGSQGANEQFF. In DNA, the CDR3 is TGTGCCGTCGGCGGGTCCCAGGGGGCGAATGAGCAGTTCTTC.

This clonotype showed up just a few times. In DNA form, the CDR3 reads TGCGCCGCCTCCAGGACAGGGGGCGCGGAGGGCTACACCTTC. This sequence encodes CAASRTGGAEGYTF. This chain joins TRBV5-1 and TRBJ1-2, with TRBD1 matching 11 bases. The CDR3 spans 14 residues. The junction had 13 bases not matched to a gene; V was cut back by 10 bases and J by 8 bases. Per germline, CDR1 SGHRS and CDR2 YFSETQ.

The V gene is TRBV5-1, the J gene TRBJ1-1; D gene ambiguous. V lost 2 bases, J lost 3 bases, and 8 bases lay in between. CDR3 size: 13 residues. Germline-derived CDR1 and CDR2 are SGHRS and YFSETQ. CDR3 sequence (DNA): TGCGCCAGCAGCTTTGACGGATACACTGAAGCTTTCTTT. This encodes CASSFDGYTEAFF.

This sequence joins TRBV5-1 and TRBJ1-1, with 7 bases matching TRBD1. V gave up 2 bases and J gave up 7 bases; unmatched junction bases: 8. Germline-derived CDR1 and CDR2 are SGHRS and YFSETQ. This CDR3 is 14 amino acids long. CDR3 coding DNA: TGCGCCAGCAGCTTTTCAACAGGGGTTGGTGAAGCTTTCTTT. Protein sequence: CASSFSTGVGEAFF.

The V gene is TRBV6-1, the J gene TRBJ2-1; D gene uncertain. This CDR3 is 16 amino acids long. CDR1 is MNHNS, CDR2 SASEGT, per germline. V lost 2 bases and J 0 bases, leaving 11 bases between the germline ends. The CDR3 loop is CASSELWSGSYNEQFF. The CDR3 DNA sequence: TGTGCCAGCAGTGAATTATGGTCTGGCTCCTACAATGAGCAGTTCTTC.